The present TCR beta chain was sequenced within a study of blood T cell repertoires in COVID-19. Across the whole study: Samples taken during acute and convalescent COVID-19 were collected in the United States, Italy and Spain.

The data were produced by immunoSEQ multiplex PCR, yet TCRdb's version contains in-frame clones alone and is incomplete. Altogether tens of thousands of clones are present, 90% being singletons, with the ten largest covering 3% to 4%. CDR1 and CDR2 (germline): SGHTA, FQGNSA. V gave up 1 base and J gave up 1 base, with 17 bases separating them. CDR3 length equals 18 residues. The sequence derives from a human donor in a cohort sampled during active COVID-19. V usage is TRBV7-2 and J usage is TRBJ1-5; TRBD1 might be the D (5 bases). Sequencing was done on a sample of peripheral blood. CDR3 sequence reads: CASSLGGTYLGSNQPQHF. CDR3 sequence (DNA): TGTGCCAGCAGCTTAGGCGGGACTTACCTCGGGAGCAATCAGCCCCAGCATTTT.